This T cell receptor beta chain was recorded in a study of identical twins. Study conclusions and caveats: Insertions were fewer in abundant cord blood beta clonotypes, whereas memory repertoires showed none of this pattern. Those out-of-frame alpha sequences shared by twins showed an excess of low generation probability.

Healthy Caucasians were all of the donors. This CDR3 spans 14 amino acids. The ends lost 4 bases at V and 6 bases at J; junction bases unmatched: 2. TCRdb independently ran MiXCR on the 5' RACE reads; one entry per CDR3 protein. Of around 510,000 distinct CDR3 sequences in the sample, 14% are singletons; the top ten hold 0.95% to 1%. In this sample, this clonotype turned up many times. Its antigen is not known. These records were also assigned to another study, of yellow fever vaccine responses in identical twins. From that second work: Twins' vaccine T cell responses were reported to seem partly convergent and partly personalized.

The rearrangement uses TRBV12-3 or TRBV12-4 and TRBJ2-3; the match to TRBD2 covers 12 bases. The sequencing sample was made of CD4+ T cells sorted from blood. The TCR was taken from a young woman in good health. The CDR3 region has the DNA TGTGCCAGCAGTTCAGGACTAGCGGGGGATACGCAGTATTTT. This sequence encodes CASSSGLAGDTQYF.